Given below is one T cell receptor (beta chain) in context. Its antigen is unknown. This sample is drawn from a study of CD8+CD57+ T cells in acquired aplastic anemia. For CDR3 and TCR beta VDJ profiling, genomic DNA was the template used. TCRdb reprocessed the reads with MiXCR, giving one entry per CDR3 protein. The data show roughly 190,000 distinct CDR3 sequences, less than 60% seen once. Study conclusions and caveats: Patients and controls shared 25 to 35 CD8+ CDR3 sequences, which appeared highly expressed in patients and within their immunodominant clones.

Germline lookup yields CDR1 KGHDR and CDR2 SFDVKD. CDR3 size: 16 residues. With V trimmed by 4 bases and J by 0 bases, 6 bases remained unmatched. Patients sequenced had flow cytometry evidence of CD8+CD57+ cell expansion. The clonotype originates from a human donor with aplastic anemia. The sample was sorted CD4+, CD8+, or CD8+CD57+ T cells (not recorded which) from PBMCs. The chain joins TRBV24-1 to TRBJ2-7; 9 nucleotides match TRBD1. CDR3 sequence reads: CATSDPGTGSSYEQYF. The CDR3 DNA follows: TGTGCCACCAGTGACCCCGGGACAGGGAGCTCCTACGAGCAGTACTTC.